The clone carrying this T cell receptor (beta chain) showed up many times. Its target is unknown. The data are from a study of T cell repertoires in cytomegalovirus infection. MiXCR, applied by TCRdb to the reads, yields one record per CDR3 protein. Of 110,000 or so distinct CDR3 sequences in the sample, roughly 31% were seen once. Sequenced here: CD8+ T cells from cultured PBMCs, sampled from culture after CMV antigen stimulation. This TCR derives from a human donor in good health (CMV status not recorded). Some clones in this sample may be carry-over from other donors' samples.

For the CDR3, the DNA is TGTGCCAGCAGTGAACTTGGCTTGTGGAGCGCCGGGGAGCTGTTTTTT. As protein: CASSELGLWSAGELFF. The rearrangement joins TRBV2 to TRBJ2-2; D not resolved. The CDR3 sequence is 16 residues long. CDR1 is SNHLY and CDR2 is FYNNEI in the germline V gene. Trimming cost V 2 bases and J 6 bases, with 16 bases left between them.